A selection of T cell receptor beta chains follows, all from one sample in a study of T cell responses to AZD1222 COVID-19 vaccine. This table comes from immunoSEQ multiplex PCR, and its TCRdb copy is limited to in-frame clones, with some not included. The sample contains some 140,000 clones, about 92% of which appear only once. The sequencing used peripheral blood, collected on day 0 of AZD1222 vaccination. The receptors were sampled from an adult in good health. The CDR3 runs from the conserved cysteine through the conserved F or W. The D gene is left open where the match is weak. The listing skips clone size in some rows; elsewhere it reads once, few, many or a size class.

clone_size	v_call	d_call	j_call	cdr3_aa	cdr3_nt
.	TRBV2	.	TRBJ2-6	CASSGVPSGANVLTF	TGTGCCAGCAGTGGGGTCCCCTCTGGGGCCAACGTCCTGACTTTC
.	TRBV30	.	TRBJ1-1	CAWGQRGNTEAFF	TGTGCCTGGGGCCAGCGGGGTAACACTGAAGCTTTCTTT
.	TRBV11-3	.	TRBJ2-2	CASSLSAAGELFF	TGTGCCAGCAGCTTAAGTGCGGCGGGGGAGCTGTTTTTT
.	TRBV7-9	TRBD2	TRBJ2-1	CASSSGLAGGNNEQFF	TGTGCCAGCAGCTCTGGACTAGCGGGGGGAAACAATGAGCAGTTCTTC
.	TRBV29-1	.	TRBJ2-5	CSVEDRAAQETQYF	TGCAGCGTTGAAGATCGGGCAGCCCAAGAGACCCAGTACTTC
.	TRBV5-1	.	TRBJ2-2	CASRLPGVGTGELFF	TGCGCCAGCAGGCTCCCCGGTGTTGGCACCGGGGAGCTGTTTTTT
.	TRBV4-2	.	TRBJ1-5	CASSHLLGDSNQPQHF	TGTGCCAGCAGCCACCTTTTAGGGGATAGCAATCAGCCCCAGCATTTT
once	TRBV13	.	TRBJ1-1	CASSLASRGTEAFF	TGTGCCAGCAGCTTAGCCTCCCGAGGGACTGAAGCTTTCTTT
once	TRBV5-1	.	TRBJ2-7	CASSLVNEQYF	TGCGCCAGCAGCTTGGTTAACGAGCAGTACTTC
.	TRBV10-3	.	TRBJ1-1	CAIGEDRGGDTEAFF	TGTGCCATCGGCGAGGACCGGGGAGGGGACACTGAAGCTTTCTTT
.	TRBV5-8	.	TRBJ1-1	CASTLDGGNTEAFF	TGTGCCAGCACCTTGGACGGGGGGAACACTGAAGCTTTCTTT
.	TRBV24-1	TRBD2	TRBJ2-1	CATSDLGAGDNEQFF	TGTGCCACCAGTGATTTGGGCGCGGGGGACAATGAGCAGTTCTTC
.	TRBV9	TRBD1	TRBJ1-2	CASSLTEGQDYGYTF	TGTGCCAGCAGCTTAACCGAGGGACAGGACTATGGCTACACCTTC
.	TRBV3-1/TRBV3-2	TRBD1	TRBJ2-7	CASSIPLRQGNYEQYF	TGTGCCAGCAGTATACCCCTAAGACAGGGGAACTACGAGCAGTACTTC
.	TRBV24-1	.	TRBJ2-3	CATSVGGDNTDTQYF	TGTGCCACCAGTGTAGGGGGGGACAACACAGATACGCAGTATTTT
.	TRBV2	.	TRBJ2-3	CASSDLRVGDTQYF	TGTGCCAGCAGTGACCTGCGAGTCGGGGATACGCAGTATTTT
.	TRBV5-5	TRBD1	TRBJ2-1	CASSFMPGTGGLNEQFF	TGTGCCAGCAGCTTCATGCCCGGGACAGGGGGACTCAATGAGCAGTTCTTC
.	TRBV30	.	TRBJ1-1	CAWTAGDYTEAFF	TGTGCCTGGACCGCAGGTGATTACACTGAAGCTTTCTTT
.	TRBV7-9	.	TRBJ1-4	CASSRGQLYNEKLFF	TGTGCCAGCAGCCGCGGACAGCTATACAATGAAAAACTGTTTTTT
.	TRBV5-8	.	TRBJ2-1	CASSLGDAHNEQFF	TGTGCCAGCAGCTTAGGGGACGCACACAATGAGCAGTTCTTC
.	TRBV2	.	TRBJ1-3	CASRLTGFVNTIYF	TGTGCCAGCAGACTTACAGGGTTCGTAAACACCATATATTTT
.	TRBV5-1	TRBD1	TRBJ1-1	CASSSDRGVSEAFF	TGCGCCAGCAGCTCGGACAGGGGGGTTAGTGAAGCTTTCTTT
.	TRBV3-1/TRBV3-2	.	TRBJ1-3	CASSQEPGSSGNTIYF	TGTGCCAGCAGCCAAGAACCGGGCAGCTCTGGAAACACCATATATTTT
.	TRBV18	TRBD2	TRBJ2-2	CASSAVRTGGPNTGELFF	TGTGCCAGCTCCGCTGTTAGGACGGGAGGTCCTAACACCGGGGAGCTGTTTTTT
.	TRBV6-5	.	TRBJ1-5	CASSYSGAPNQPQHF	TGTGCCAGCAGTTACTCGGGTGCCCCTAATCAGCCCCAGCATTTT
.	TRBV12-3/TRBV12-4	.	TRBJ2-7	CASSFKAEFEQYF	TGTGCCAGCAGTTTTAAGGCGGAGTTCGAGCAGTACTTC
.	TRBV3-1/TRBV3-2	.	TRBJ1-5	CASSHGDNQPQHF	TGTGCCAGCAGCCATGGGGATAATCAGCCCCAGCATTTT
.	TRBV7-9	TRBD1	TRBJ1-5	CASSPGQYSNQPQHF	TGTGCCAGCAGCCCGGGACAGTATAGCAATCAGCCCCAGCATTTT
.	TRBV5-1	.	TRBJ1-2	CASSLTEYGYTF	TGCGCCAGCAGCTTGACGGAATATGGCTACACCTTC